This T cell receptor (beta chain) was sequenced for a study of T-cell reconstitution after alpha-beta-depleted transplantation in children. This clonotype was detected many times. The CDR3 is made up of 16 amino acids. Germline CDR1 is SGHTA and CDR2 is FQGNSA. Trimming took off 1 base at V and 0 bases at J, with 10 bases between the two ends. A library of TCRbeta sequences, prepared with unique molecular identifiers, was generated. TCRdb fed the PCR reads into MiXCR, producing one record per CDR3 protein. Of roughly 120,000 distinct CDR3 sequences listed, 10% were seen once; the top ten hold about 8.8%.

The sequenced sample was PBMCs from the stem cell graft donor, obtained from the stem cell graft. V usage is TRBV7-2 and J usage is TRBJ1-3; D is unclear. The TCR was taken from a human donor who donated a stem cell graft to a child with acute lymphoblastic leukemia. CDR3 sequence reads: CASSLVGVSSGNTIYF. CDR3 nucleotide sequence: TGTGCCAGCAGCTTAGTCGGGGTGAGCTCTGGAAACACCATATATTTT.